This T cell receptor (beta chain) was obtained from a study of radiotherapy plus CTLA-4 blockade in lung cancer (dated by TCRdb to about 2018). Background on the whole study: Objective responses occurred in roughly 19% of enrolled patients, and around 29% achieved disease control.

Libraries were made using the immunoSEQ multiplex PCR assay. The source is immuneACCESS, and TCRdb retained only in-frame sequences with V and J called. Part of the clones is not carried over; for the studies checked, unresolved V genes explain less than half of this, and the remainder is unexplained. Here the sample has more than 40,000 clones; around 83% occur a single time. The ten largest clones capture 2.5% to 3.5% of the sample. General conclusions and limits of the study: Early dynamic changes in blood T cell clones, together with increased serum interferon-beta after radiation, were reported as the strongest predictors of response. TCR clones derived from tumors expanded in peripheral blood after treatment with radiotherapy and ipilimumab.

Comments on this clone: Its antigen is not yet known. Base qualities were left out, and no much larger clone turns up one base away.

The study evaluated CTLA-4 blockade (ipilimumab) given together with focal radiation therapy in patients who had chemo-refractory metastatic non-small-cell lung cancer. This receptor was identified in a human donor with non-small cell lung cancer who had stable disease on radiotherapy plus ipilimumab. The source material was peripheral blood, sampled from a patient treated with radiotherapy plus ipilimumab.

The encoded CDR3 is CASSVGLKEQYF. The DNA reads TGTGCCAGCAGCGTGGGACTTAAGGAGCAGTACTTC. The chain joins TRBV28 to TRBJ2-7; perhaps TRBD2 is the D gene, with 6 bases matching. V lost 6 bases and J lost 7 bases; the stretch between them is 13 bases long. The CDR3 spans 12 residues, from the cysteine through the phenylalanine. CDR3 DNA only is kept here, 36 bases in frame from base 1. Looking up the germline V gene yields CDR1 MDHEN and CDR2 SYDVKM.